This T cell receptor (beta chain) was profiled in a study of T cell responses to AZD1222 COVID-19 vaccine. Whole-study findings and limits: Spike-spanning, vaccine-associated CD4 TCRs were dominant at 160-218 and 743-854. Baseline serology detected seropositivity in only 5 to 7 AZD1222 recipients.

Measured with immunoSEQ multiplex PCR; TCRdb has only the in-frame clones, and not every one. This sample has roughly 150,000 clones, with 91% found just once. CDR1 SGHRS and CDR2 YFSETQ come from the germline V gene. The CDR3 runs 15 residues. Trimming left V 4 bases short and J 5 bases short, with 13 bases between. Pooled samples include second doses given at about 4 or 12 weeks. Worth noting for this clone: The target antigen is unknown.

Sequenced material: peripheral blood, taken 28 days after the second AZD1222 dose. The clonotype was recovered from an adult who received the AZD1222 COVID-19 vaccine. This chain connects TRBV5-1 to TRBJ1-6, with TRBD1 as a possible D gene (5 bases). The chain's CDR3 is CASSLGTGDNSPLHF. The CDR3 coding sequence is TGCGCCAGCAGCCTGGGGACGGGGGATAATTCACCCCTCCACTTT.